This T cell receptor (beta chain) appears in the sequencing data of a study of graft-versus-host responses after intestinal transplantation. Comments on this clone: Its antigen is unknown.

Notes on the study in general: Graft-versus-host to host-versus-graft clonal ratios in allografts were high in patients with graft-donor T cell macrochimerism. The study associated peak circulating GvH clone levels with early post-transplant HvG declines. Recipient marrow harbored GvH clones, some of which surfaced first in ileum or blood.

Some clones are missing from TCRdb's copy, which holds only in-frame ones; the method was immunoSEQ multiplex PCR. The data hold about 88,000 clones, with 85% to 90% observed a single time. Germline values: CDR1 SGHTA, CDR2 FQGNSA. The CDR3 contains 14 residues. The V gene end was trimmed by 11 bases and the J gene end by 6 bases; junction bases not matched to a gene: 9. This specimen was unstimulated CD4+ T cells sorted from spleen or lymph node cells, taken before intestinal transplant. The chain combines TRBV7-2 with TRBJ2-1; 11 bases match TRBD2. This TCR was sampled from a human donor who received an intestinal transplant. This CDR3 reads CADDSLAGGNEQFF. The CDR3 nucleotides read TGTGCCGACGATTCGCTAGCGGGGGGCAATGAGCAGTTCTTC. Filled out from reference TRBV7-2 and TRBJ2-1, the complete variable domain reads GAGVSQSPSNKVTEKGKDVELRCDPISGHTALYWYRQSLGQGLEFLIYFQGNSAPDKSGLPSDRFSAERTGGSVSTLTIQRTQQEDSAVYLCADDSLAGGNEQFFGPGTRLTVL.